Each of the 30 T cell receptor beta chains below was sequenced from the same sample in a study of cytomegalovirus exposure and HLA in healthy donors. With 60 Vbeta and 13 Jbeta primers, the PCR was carried out. Sequencing was performed with immunoSEQ multiplex PCR; in TCRdb, only in-frame clones are kept and a portion is missing. The sample has about 150,000 clones, about 80% seen once. Sequencing was performed on PBMCs. The receptors here all came from a woman aged 30 to 39 in good health and CMV-seropositive.

The CDR3 DNA is TGTGCCTGGAGTGTACGGTCGGAGACCCAGTACTTC. This gives the protein CAWSVRSETQYF. This sequence joins TRBV30 and TRBJ2-5; D not resolved. This CDR3 has 12 residues. Germline V lookup: CDR1 GTSNPN, CDR2 SVGIG (reference sequence). V lost 0 bases and J lost 5, with 7 bases in between.

The chain carries TRBV7-2 and TRBJ1-4; 9 bases align to TRBD1. Germline V lookup: CDR1 SGHTA, CDR2 FQGNSA. CDR3 size: 16 residues. J was trimmed by 8 bases and V by 5 bases; bases with no gene match: 12. CDR3 sequence reads: CASSQEGQGLEEKLFF. Written as DNA, the CDR3 is TGTGCCAGCAGCCAAGAGGGACAGGGACTAGAGGAAAAACTGTTTTTT.

The chain has TRBV6-6 and TRBJ1-4, with D perhaps matching TRBD1 (5 bases). From germline, CDR1 is MNHNY and CDR2 SVGAGI (reference sequence). Trimming stripped 6 bases from V and 3 bases from J, with 14 bases between. The CDR3 has 15 amino acids. The CDR3 DNA reads as TGTGCCAGCAGCCAACTGCAGGGCTCTAATGAAAAACTGTTTTTT. It yields the protein CASSQLQGSNEKLFF.

The chain is built from TRBV19 and TRBJ1-1; 7 nucleotides align to TRBD1. This CDR3 comprises 12 residues. Germline values: CDR1 LNHDA, CDR2 SQIVND (reference sequence). V lost 7 bases and J lost 7; bases outside the gene matches: 6. The CDR3 sequence is CASTQGDSEAFF. The DNA for the CDR3 is TGTGCCAGTACCCAGGGGGACAGTGAAGCTTTCTTT.

This clone was counted only a few times. V gene TRBV7-9 combines with J gene TRBJ1-1, with D unresolved. CDR3 size: 16 residues. V lost 8 bases and J lost 4, with 23 bases in between. Germline V gene sequence: CDR1 SEHNR, CDR2 FQNEAQ (reference sequence). In DNA, the CDR3 is TGTGCCAGCTACCGAGGGATGGAGAGAATGGCCACTGAAGCTTTCTTT. This encodes CASYRGMERMATEAFF.

This chain connects TRBV5-8 to TRBJ1-1; D is unresolved. Trimming left V 5 bases short and J 0 bases short, with 8 bases between. The CDR3 consists of 13 residues. Germline V CDR1 and CDR2: SGHTS, YDEGEE. CDR3 loop: CASRPRVNTEAFF. The CDR3 DNA is TGTGCCAGCAGACCCCGAGTGAACACTGAAGCTTTCTTT. The full variable domain, rest sourced from reference TRBV5-8 and TRBJ1-1, is EAGVTQSPTHLIKTRGQQATLRCSPISGHTSVYWYQQALGLGLQFLLWYDEGEERNRGNFPPRFSGRQFPNYSSELNVNALELEDSALYLCASRPRVNTEAFFGQGTRLTVV.

This clone occurred once. V usage is TRBV21-1 and J usage is TRBJ1-2. TRBV21-1 is noted as a pseudogene. CDR3 length equals 17 residues. The CDR3 sequence: CASSKEGREAGVDGYTF. CDR3 in DNA: TGTGCCAGCAGCAAAGAGGGGAGGGAGGCAGGGGTGGATGGCTACACCTTC.

A single count supports this clone. V gene TRBV6-1 combines with J gene TRBJ2-3; D unresolved. This CDR3 has 14 residues. The germline CDR1 and CDR2 sequences are MNHNS and SASEGT. Trimming cost V 1 base and J 6 bases, with 11 bases left between them. CDR3 DNA sequence: TGTGCCAGCAGTGAAGAGATCCGGTCGGATACGCAGTATTTT. As protein: CASSEEIRSDTQYF.

This chain joins TRBV7-8 and TRBJ2-7; D gene uncertain. Germline V gives CDR1 SGHVS, CDR2 FQNEAQ. CDR3 size: 15 residues. Between the trimmed V and J ends, which lost 0 bases and 7 bases, there was a span of 16 bases. The CDR3: CASSLARLEKVEQYF. The CDR3 DNA follows: TGTGCCAGCAGCTTAGCCAGACTGGAGAAAGTAGAGCAGTACTTC.

The V call is TRBV27, the J call TRBJ2-5, with 7 bases lining up with TRBD2. Germline V lookup: CDR1 MNHEY, CDR2 SMNVEV (reference sequence). V dropped 5 bases and J dropped 1; count of bases not matched to a gene: 10. The CDR3 is made up of 16 amino acids. Here the CDR3 reads CASSEGPGLPQETQYF. The CDR3 DNA is TGTGCCAGCAGTGAGGGGCCGGGACTACCCCAAGAGACCCAGTACTTC.

This clone occurred once. The chain is built from TRBV29-1 and TRBJ1-5; D call uncertain. Germline lookup yields CDR1 SQVTM and CDR2 ANQGSEA. Trimming pared 6 bases from V and 4 bases from J, leaving 10 bases between. This CDR3 contains 12 residues. CDR3 nucleotides: TGCAGCGTCGCTAGTTTTAATCAGCCCCAGCATTTT. Translation: CSVASFNQPQHF.

The chain is built from TRBV28 and TRBJ1-5; D may be TRBD1 (5 bases). The germline V gene has CDR1 MDHEN and CDR2 SYDVKM. CDR3 length: 12 residues. Between the trimmed V and J ends, which lost 4 bases and 9 bases, there was a span of 10 bases. The CDR3 DNA follows: TGTGCCAGCAGTTCTCAGGGAGGGCCCCAGCATTTT. Translation gives CASSSQGGPQHF.

J is TRBJ2-3 and V is TRBV2; 16 nucleotides agree with TRBD2. The CDR3 covers 16 residues. The ends lost 6 bases at V and 6 bases at J; junction bases unmatched: 6. CDR1 and CDR2 (germline): SNHLY, FYNNEI. CDR3 protein: CASSAGTSGRADTQYF. DNA of the CDR3: TGTGCCAGCAGCGCAGGGACTAGCGGGAGGGCGGATACGCAGTATTTT.

To note about this clone: A junction end diverges from the germline sequence, so it may reflect a read error. The chain recombines TRBV27 with TRBJ1-2; no clear D gene. This CDR3 has 8 amino acids. Germline values: CDR1 MNHEY, CDR2 SMNVEV (reference sequence). CDR3: CASSTPDF. The CDR3 region has the DNA TGTGCCAGCAGTACCCCAGACTTC.

J is TRBJ2-3 and V is TRBV14; D remains ambiguous. CDR3 length equals 15 residues. V lost 2 bases to trimming and J lost 2 bases, with 11 bases between them. Germline V lookup: CDR1 SGHDN, CDR2 FVKESK. The CDR3 DNA reads as TGTGCCAGCAGCCAAAAGCGCCTACTCACAGATACGCAGTATTTT. This sequence encodes CASSQKRLLTDTQYF.

The chain uses TRBV7-3 and TRBJ2-7; a weak D match, TRBD1 (6 bases). This CDR3 is built from 14 residues. Trimming stripped 6 bases from V and 5 bases from J, with 17 bases between. Germline CDR1 is SGHTA and CDR2 is FQGTGA. The CDR3: CASSQNTGSDEQYF. Here the CDR3 DNA reads TGTGCCAGCAGTCAAAACACAGGGAGCGACGAGCAGTACTTC.

V gene TRBV5-6 combines with J gene TRBJ2-7; D gene unclear. From germline, CDR1 is SGHDT and CDR2 YYEEEE. The ends were cut back, 2 bases at V and 1 base at J, with 4 bases in the middle. This CDR3 is 12 amino acids long. Written as DNA, the CDR3 is TGTGCCAGCAGCTTTTCGTCCTACGAGCAGTACTTC. Translation gives CASSFSSYEQYF.

The chain recombines TRBV4-3 with TRBJ2-7, with 12 bases matching TRBD2. The CDR3 spans 18 residues. The germline V gene encodes CDR1 LGHNA and CDR2 YSLEER. The J segment lost 2 bases and the V segment lost 3 bases, leaving 11 bases of the junction unmatched. CDR3 loop: CASSHRLAGDRGPYEQYF. The CDR3 DNA is TGCGCCAGCAGCCATCGACTAGCGGGAGATCGGGGTCCCTACGAGCAGTACTTC.

This sequence joins TRBV7-3 and TRBJ1-3, with TRBD1 matching 7 bases. CDR1 and CDR2 (germline): SGHTA, FQGTGA. The CDR3 length is 16 residues. V was clipped by 4 bases and J by 0 bases; unmatched bases: 6. The CDR3: CASSCFRDSSGNTIYF. The CDR3 nucleotides read TGTGCCAGCAGCTGCTTCCGGGACAGCTCTGGAAACACCATATATTTT.

This clone was counted between two and nine times. CDR3: CASSVVAGGYYEQYF. DNA of the CDR3: TGTGCCAGCAGCGTAGTGGCGGGAGGATACTACGAGCAGTACTTC. The rearrangement links TRBV9 to TRBJ2-7, with 8 bases that match TRBD2. Germline lookup yields CDR1 SGDLS and CDR2 YYNGEE. Trimming at V came to 0 bases and at J to 3 bases, leaving 5 bases not matched to a gene. The CDR3 has 15 amino acids.

This chain connects TRBV6-1 to TRBJ1-4; perhaps TRBD1 as D (6 bases). V lost 6 bases and J lost 3, with 11 bases in between. Germline V CDR1 and CDR2: MNHNS, SASEGT. CDR3 size: 14 residues. In nucleotides, the CDR3 is TGTGCCAGCAGCCTACAGGGAGCTAATGAAAAACTGTTTTTT. This sequence encodes CASSLQGANEKLFF.

This chain links TRBV4-2 with TRBJ2-5; D possibly corresponds to TRBD2 (7 bases). The CDR3 is 16 amino acids. CDR1 is LGHNA and CDR2 is YNFKEQ in the germline V gene. Trimming left V 0 bases short and J 5 bases short, with 16 bases between. The chain's CDR3 is CASSQDGGGLEETQYF. The DNA for the CDR3 is TGTGCCAGCAGCCAAGATGGGGGGGGGCTGGAGGAGACCCAGTACTTC.

This chain joins TRBV2 and TRBJ2-2, with 12 bases matching TRBD2. Germline V lookup: CDR1 SNHLY, CDR2 FYNNEI. CDR3 length: 16 amino acids. Trimming took 4 bases from V and 3 from J; bases not matched to a gene: 3. CDR3 sequence (DNA): TGTGCCAGCAGTGTGACTAGCGGGAGAGACACCGGGGAGCTGTTTTTT. This encodes CASSVTSGRDTGELFF.

The chain couples TRBV4-2 to TRBJ1-2, with D unresolved. The CDR3 is 14 amino acids. V lost 6 bases and J lost 6, with 17 bases in between. Looked up from germline, CDR1 is LGHNA and CDR2 is YNFKEQ. The CDR3 sequence: CASRAHGESNGYTF. The CDR3 coding sequence is TGTGCCAGCAGGGCTCACGGGGAGAGCAATGGCTACACCTTC.

The CDR3 loop is CASSRGGNSPLHF. Here the CDR3 DNA reads TGCGCCAGCAGCAGAGGGGGCAATTCACCCCTCCACTTT. This sequence joins TRBV5-1 and TRBJ1-6; TRBD1 agrees at 7 bases. Unmatched junction bases numbered 2, after V lost 4 bases and J lost 7 bases. Germline CDR1 is SGHRS and CDR2 is YFSETQ. This CDR3 contains 13 residues.

This clone was seen once. The CDR3 sequence is CASSDEYGEKLFF. DNA of the CDR3: TGTGCCAGCAGCGATGAGTATGGTGAAAAACTGTTTTTT. V usage is TRBV28 and J usage is TRBJ1-4; no clear D gene. CDR3 length: 13 amino acids. Trimming removed 6 bases from V and 7 bases from J, with 12 bases in between. CDR1 and CDR2 from the germline V gene are MDHEN and SYDVKM.

The chain recombines TRBV7-9 with TRBJ1-2, with 8 positions matching TRBD1. The trim removed 5 bases at V and 4 bases at J, leaving 9 bases unmatched. CDR3 length: 15 amino acids. The V gene's germline CDR1 is SEHNR and CDR2 FQNEAQ (reference sequence). The CDR3 loop reads CASSQDRGSGYGYTF. Written as DNA, the CDR3 is TGTGCCAGCAGCCAAGACAGGGGCAGTGGCTATGGCTACACCTTC.

This clone was observed once. The genes are TRBV11-2 and TRBJ2-1; no clear D. Germline V lookup: CDR1 SGHAT, CDR2 FQNNGV. The V gene lost 0 bases and the J gene lost 12 bases, with 21 bases spanning the gap. The CDR3 length is 16 residues. CDR3 region: CASSLDDGIFSQAQFF. In DNA, the CDR3 is TGTGCCAGCAGCTTAGATGATGGCATCTTCAGCCAGGCGCAGTTCTTC.

This sequence joins TRBV5-1 and TRBJ2-1; TRBD2 might be the D (5 bases). The CDR3 is 13 amino acids. Germline CDR1 reads SGHRS; CDR2 reads YFSETQ. V was pared by 2 bases and J by 5 bases, with 8 bases between. The CDR3 region has the DNA TGCGCCAGCAGCTTTCGGGAACACAATGAGCAGTTCTTC. It is translated as CASSFREHNEQFF.

The chain links TRBV5-4 to TRBJ1-2; tentatively, D is TRBD1 (5 bases). CDR1 and CDR2 (germline): SGHNT, YYREEE (reference sequence). Trimming removed 1 base at V and 10 bases at J, with 14 bases between. CDR3 length equals 13 residues. The CDR3 bases are TGTGCCAGCAGCTTGAGGGACTCAACAGTCTACACCTTC. Its protein is CASSLRDSTVYTF.